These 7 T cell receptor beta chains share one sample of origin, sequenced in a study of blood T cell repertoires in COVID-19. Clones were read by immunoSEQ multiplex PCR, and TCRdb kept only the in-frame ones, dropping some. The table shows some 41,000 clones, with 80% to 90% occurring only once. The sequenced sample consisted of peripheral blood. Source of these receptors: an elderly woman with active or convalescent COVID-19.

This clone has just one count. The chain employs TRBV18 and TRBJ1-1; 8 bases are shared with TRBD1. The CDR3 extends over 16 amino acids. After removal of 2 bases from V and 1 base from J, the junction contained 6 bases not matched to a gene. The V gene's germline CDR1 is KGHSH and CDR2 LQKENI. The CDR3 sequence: CASSPGRQGTNTEAFF. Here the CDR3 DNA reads TGTGCCAGCTCACCAGGTAGACAGGGGACGAACACTGAAGCTTTCTTT.

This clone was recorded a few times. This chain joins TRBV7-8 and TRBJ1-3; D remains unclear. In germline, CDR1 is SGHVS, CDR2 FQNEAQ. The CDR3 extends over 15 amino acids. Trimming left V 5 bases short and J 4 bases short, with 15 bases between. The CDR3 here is CASSTPGKTGNTIYF. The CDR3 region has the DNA TGTGCCAGCAGCACACCGGGAAAAACGGGAAACACCATATATTTT. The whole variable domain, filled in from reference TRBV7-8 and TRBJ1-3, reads GAGVSQSPRYKVAKRGQDVALRCDPISGHVSLFWYQQALGQGPEFLTYFQNEAQLDKSGLPSDRFFAERPEGSVSTLKIQRTQQEDSAVYLCASSTPGKTGNTIYFGEGSWLTVV.

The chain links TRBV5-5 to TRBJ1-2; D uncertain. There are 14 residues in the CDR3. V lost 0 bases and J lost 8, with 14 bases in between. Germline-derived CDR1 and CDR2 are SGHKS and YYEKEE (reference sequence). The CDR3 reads CASSLEYHSRGYTF. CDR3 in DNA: TGTGCCAGCAGCTTGGAATACCACAGCCGCGGCTACACCTTC.

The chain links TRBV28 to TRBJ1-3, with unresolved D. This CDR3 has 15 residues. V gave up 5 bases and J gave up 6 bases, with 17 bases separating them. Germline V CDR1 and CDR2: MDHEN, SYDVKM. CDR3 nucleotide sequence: TGTGCCAGCAGTCTCGGTCCCCGAGGGCAAAACACCATATATTTT. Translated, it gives CASSLGPRGQNTIYF.

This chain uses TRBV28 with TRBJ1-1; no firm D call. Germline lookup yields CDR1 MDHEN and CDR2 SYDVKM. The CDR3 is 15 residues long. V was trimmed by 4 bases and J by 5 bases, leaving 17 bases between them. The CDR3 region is CASSSYDRALTEAFF. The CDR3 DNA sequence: TGTGCCAGCAGTTCTTACGATCGAGCACTAACTGAAGCTTTCTTT.

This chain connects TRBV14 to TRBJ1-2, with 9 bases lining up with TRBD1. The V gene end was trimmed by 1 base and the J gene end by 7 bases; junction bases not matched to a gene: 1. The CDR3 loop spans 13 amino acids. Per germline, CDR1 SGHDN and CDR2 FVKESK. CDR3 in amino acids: CASSQGTGAGYTF. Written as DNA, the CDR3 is TGTGCCAGCAGCCAAGGGACAGGGGCTGGCTACACCTTC. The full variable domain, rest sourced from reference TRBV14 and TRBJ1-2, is EAGVTQFPSHSVIEKGQTVTLRCDPISGHDNLYWYRRVMGKEIKFLLHFVKESKQDESGMPNNRFLAERTGGTYSTLKVQPAELEDSGVYFCASSQGTGAGYTFGSGTRLTVV.

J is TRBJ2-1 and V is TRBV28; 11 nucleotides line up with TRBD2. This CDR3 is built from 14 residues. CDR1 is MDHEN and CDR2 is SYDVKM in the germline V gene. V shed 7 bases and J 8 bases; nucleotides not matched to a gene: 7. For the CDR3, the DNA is TGTGCCAGCATTAGACTAGCGGGAAGCGATGAGCAGTTCTTC. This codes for CASIRLAGSDEQFF. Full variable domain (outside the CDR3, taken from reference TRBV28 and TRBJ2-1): DVKVTQSSRYLVKRTGEKVFLECVQDMDHENMFWYRQDPGLGLRLIYFSYDVKMKEKGDIPEGYSVSREKKERFSLILESASTNQTSMYLCASIRLAGSDEQFFGPGTRLTVL.